This entry lists 21 T cell receptor beta chains sequenced from one sample in a study of blood T cell repertoires in COVID-19. This table comes from immunoSEQ multiplex PCR, and its TCRdb copy is limited to in-frame clones, with some not included. The sample lists about 200,000 clones; 75% to 85% were seen once. Source material: peripheral blood. These receptor sequences come from a human donor in a cohort sampled during active COVID-19.

This chain uses TRBV27 with TRBJ2-3; no clear D gene. The CDR3 totals 13 residues. Trimming took off 4 bases at V and 4 bases at J, with 9 bases between the two ends. Per the germline V gene, CDR1 is MNHEY and CDR2 is SMNVEV (reference sequence). CDR3 sequence reads: CASSSIDSDTQYF. The CDR3 nucleotides read TGTGCCAGCAGTTCGATAGACTCAGATACGCAGTATTTT.

CDR3 nucleotide sequence: TGTGCCAGCAGCCAAGCCGAGACTAGCGGCCCAAATTGGCTGTCCTACGAGCAGTACTTC. Its protein product is CASSQAETSGPNWLSYEQYF. The rearrangement links TRBV14 to TRBJ2-7; 9 nucleotides line up with TRBD2. Germline CDR1 reads SGHDN; CDR2 reads FVKESK. The junction had 17 bases not matched to a gene; V was cut back by 1 base and J by 1 base. The CDR3 has 20 amino acids.

The chain is built from TRBV21-1 and TRBJ1-4. TRBV21-1 is labeled a pseudogene. The length of the CDR3 is 9 residues. CDR3 bases: TGTGCCAGCAATAAAAAACTGTTTTTT. Protein sequence: CASNKKLFF.

Concerning this clone itself: A clone one base away is much larger, so this may be a read error. In the same sample, other DNA sequences code for this CDR3. The CDR3 DNA reads TGTGCCAGCCGCGGTGGAGGGGCAGCCAAAAACATTCAGTATTTC. Translated, it gives CASRGGGAAKNIQYF. The chain joins TRBV3-1 (or the pseudogene TRBV3-2) to TRBJ2-4; possible D gene TRBD2, 6 bases. The CDR3 spans 15 residues. CDR1 and CDR2 (germline): LGHDT, YNNKEL (reference sequence).

This chain uses TRBV11-1 with TRBJ2-3; the D gene is possibly TRBD1 (6 bases). Per the germline V gene, CDR1 is SGHAT and CDR2 is FQDESV (reference sequence). Trimming cost V 7 bases and J 3 bases, with 14 bases left between them. This CDR3 has 14 residues. CDR3: CASNTGKATDTQYF. The CDR3 region has the DNA TGTGCCAGCAACACAGGGAAGGCGACAGATACGCAGTATTTT.

DNA for the CDR3: TGTGCCAGCAGTTGGGGGGCTAGCGGCGCCTACGAGCAGTACTTC. Its protein is CASSWGASGAYEQYF. The rearrangement links TRBV28 to TRBJ2-7; a possible D gene is TRBD2 (7 bases). The V and J ends lost 4 bases and 2 bases respectively, with 15 bases between them. This CDR3 comprises 15 residues. The germline V gene has CDR1 MDHEN and CDR2 SYDVKM.

The V gene is TRBV7-8, the J gene TRBJ2-6, with D maybe TRBD1 (6 bases). Germline values: CDR1 SGHVS, CDR2 FQNEAQ. This CDR3 spans 18 amino acids. Trimming took 5 bases from V and 0 from J, leaving 17 bases between them. Here the CDR3 DNA reads TGTGCCAGCAGCCTGAGACAGGCTTCAAACTCTGGGGCCAACGTCCTGACTTTC. Translating it yields CASSLRQASNSGANVLTF.

The chain combines TRBV4-1 with TRBJ2-7; 10 bases map to TRBD2. The V segment lost 1 base and the J segment 3 bases; nucleotides outside the gene matches: 3. Germline values: CDR1 MGHRA, CDR2 YSYEKL. The CDR3 sequence is 15 residues long. The CDR3 here is CASSQVLAGRYEQYF. The CDR3, as DNA: TGCGCCAGCAGCCAAGTACTAGCGGGACGCTACGAGCAGTACTTC.

V is TRBV20-1 and J is TRBJ1-1; weak D call: TRBD1 (6 bases). The V and J ends lost 3 bases and 4 bases respectively, with 15 bases between them. The CDR3 totals 14 residues. CDR1 and CDR2 from the germline V gene are DFQATT and SNEGSKA (reference sequence). The CDR3 spells CSASPADRRTEAFF. CDR3 DNA: TGCAGTGCTAGTCCCGCGGACAGACGCACTGAAGCTTTCTTT.

The V gene is TRBV28, the J gene TRBJ2-7, with TRBD1 identical over 11 bases. This CDR3 has 17 amino acids. J was trimmed by 4 bases and V by 0 bases; bases with no gene match: 8. Germline CDR1 and CDR2: MDHEN and SYDVKM. This CDR3 reads CASSLWSTGTGGYEQYF. The DNA of the CDR3 is TGTGCCAGCAGTTTATGGAGTACCGGGACAGGGGGGTACGAGCAGTACTTC.

This chain connects TRBV15 to TRBJ2-3; 7 positions agree with TRBD2. V was clipped by 1 base and J by 2 bases; unmatched bases: 6. The germline V gene has CDR1 LNHNV and CDR2 YYDKDF (reference sequence). The CDR3 extends over 16 amino acids. The chain's CDR3 is CATSRVTSRYTDTQYF. The CDR3 DNA follows: TGTGCCACCAGCAGAGTGACTAGCCGATACACAGATACGCAGTATTTT.

V and J are TRBV27 and TRBJ2-1; no clear D. The CDR3 loop spans 12 amino acids. V was shortened by 7 bases and J by 3 bases, with 7 bases between the two germline ends. CDR1 and CDR2 from the germline V gene are MNHEY and SMNVEV (reference sequence). This CDR3 is CASMSGYNEQFF. DNA for the CDR3: TGTGCCAGCATGTCCGGCTACAATGAGCAGTTCTTC.

The chain carries TRBV4-1 and TRBJ2-1, with D hard to call. There are 15 residues in the CDR3. Between the trimmed V and J ends, which lost 3 bases and 0 bases, there was a span of 9 bases. Germline assignment: CDR1 MGHRA and CDR2 YSYEKL. The CDR3: CASSQMESSYNEQFF. The CDR3 DNA reads as TGCGCCAGCAGCCAGATGGAGAGCTCCTACAATGAGCAGTTCTTC.

The chain recombines TRBV21-1 with TRBJ2-5; the DNA was not used to check the table's D call, TRBD2. TRBV21-1 is noted as a pseudogene. CDR3 length equals 17 residues. The CDR3 protein is CASISNPDHCWEETQYF. As DNA, the CDR3 is TGTGCCAGCATCTCGAACCCGGACCACTGTTGGGAGGAGACCCAGTACTTC.

This chain joins TRBV7-9 and TRBJ2-5; no clear D. V was shortened by 3 bases and J by 0 bases, with 11 bases between the two germline ends. The germline CDR1 and CDR2 sequences are SEHNR and FQNEAQ (reference sequence). The length of the CDR3 is 15 residues. The CDR3 DNA follows: TGTGCCAGCAGCTTGAACAGACCGTACCAAGAGACCCAGTACTTC. Amino acids: CASSLNRPYQETQYF. Full variable domain (missing parts from reference TRBV7-9 and TRBJ2-5): DTGVSQNPRHKITKRGQNVTFRCDPISEHNRLYWYRQTLGQGPEFLTYFQNEAQLEKSRLLSDRFSAERPKGSFSTLEIQRTEQGDSAMYLCASSLNRPYQETQYFGPGTRLLVL.

The V gene is TRBV9, the J gene TRBJ2-1; D is ambiguous. Germline CDR1 SGDLS, CDR2 YYNGEE. CDR3 size: 14 residues. V dropped 2 bases and J dropped 7 bases, with 13 bases sitting between them. The CDR3 sequence is CASSVLLFGNEQFF. As DNA, the CDR3 is TGTGCCAGCAGCGTTCTCCTTTTCGGGAATGAGCAGTTCTTC.

The gene calls are TRBV24-1 and TRBJ2-1; 8 nucleotides match TRBD1. There are 18 residues in the CDR3. Germline CDR1 and CDR2: KGHDR and SFDVKD. The V segment lost 4 bases and the J segment 6 bases; nucleotides outside the gene matches: 16. The CDR3 bases are TGTGCCACCAGTGACCCCAGGACCGGGACAGGAGGTTCCAATGAGCAGTTCTTC. Protein: CATSDPRTGTGGSNEQFF.

The chain employs TRBV18 and TRBJ2-7; D is unresolved. V was clipped by 4 bases and J by 2 bases, with 15 bases between them. Germline loops: CDR1 KGHSH, CDR2 LQKENI. The CDR3 consists of 15 residues. As DNA, the CDR3 is TGTGCCAGCTCACACGGGTTCCGCGCCACCTACGAGCAGTACTTC. Translated, it gives CASSHGFRATYEQYF.

The genes are TRBV7-2 and TRBJ2-1; a weak D match, TRBD1 (6 bases). Deletions cut 3 bases from V and 4 bases from J, with 13 bases between. In germline, CDR1 is SGHTA, CDR2 FQGNSA. The CDR3 consists of 15 residues. The CDR3 loop reads CASSFRGSGYNEQFF. The CDR3 DNA follows: TGTGCCAGCAGCTTTAGGGGGAGTGGGTACAATGAGCAGTTCTTC.

This clone is a singleton in its sample. V is TRBV12-5 and J is TRBJ2-5; TRBD1 is a possible D gene (6 bases). CDR3 length: 16 residues. CDR1 and CDR2 (germline): LGHNT, FRNRAP. V was trimmed by 0 bases and J by 5 bases, leaving 16 bases between them. CDR3: CASGLVIQGNWETQYF. The CDR3 nucleotides read TGTGCTAGTGGTTTGGTGATTCAGGGGAATTGGGAGACCCAGTACTTC.

The genes are TRBV5-5 and TRBJ1-2; 7 bases are a match to TRBD1. Per germline, CDR1 SGHKS and CDR2 YYEKEE (reference sequence). The CDR3 extends over 15 amino acids. The J segment lost 5 bases and the V segment lost 4 bases, leaving 11 bases of the junction unmatched. The CDR3 here is CASSLRQGGGYGYTF. The DNA of the CDR3 is TGTGCCAGCAGCCTACGACAGGGCGGAGGATATGGCTACACCTTC.